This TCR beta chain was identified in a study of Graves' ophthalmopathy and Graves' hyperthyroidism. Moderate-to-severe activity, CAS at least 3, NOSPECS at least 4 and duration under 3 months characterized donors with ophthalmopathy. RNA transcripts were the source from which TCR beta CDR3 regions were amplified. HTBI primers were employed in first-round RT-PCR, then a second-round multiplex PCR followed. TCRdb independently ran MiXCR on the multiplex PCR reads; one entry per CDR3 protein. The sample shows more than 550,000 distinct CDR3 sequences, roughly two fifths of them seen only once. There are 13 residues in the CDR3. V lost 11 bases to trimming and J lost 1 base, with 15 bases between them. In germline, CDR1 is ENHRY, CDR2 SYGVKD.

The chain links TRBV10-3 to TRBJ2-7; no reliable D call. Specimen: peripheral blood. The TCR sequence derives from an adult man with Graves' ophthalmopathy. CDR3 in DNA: TGTGCCGCCAGCGACTGGGCTTCCTACGAGCAGTACTTC. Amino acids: CAASDWASYEQYF.